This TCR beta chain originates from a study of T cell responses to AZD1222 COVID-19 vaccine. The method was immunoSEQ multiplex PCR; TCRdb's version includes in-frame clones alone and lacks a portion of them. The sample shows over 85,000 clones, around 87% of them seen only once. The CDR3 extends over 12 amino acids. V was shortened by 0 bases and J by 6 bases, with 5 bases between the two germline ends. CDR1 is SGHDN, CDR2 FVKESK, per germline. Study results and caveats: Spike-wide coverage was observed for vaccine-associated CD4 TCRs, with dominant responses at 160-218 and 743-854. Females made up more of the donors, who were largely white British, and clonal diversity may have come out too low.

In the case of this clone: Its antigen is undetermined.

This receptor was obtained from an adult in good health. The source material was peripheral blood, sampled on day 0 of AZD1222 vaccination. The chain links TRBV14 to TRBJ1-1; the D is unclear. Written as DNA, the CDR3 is TGTGCCAGCAGCCAAGATGGTCCTGAAGCTTTCTTT. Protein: CASSQDGPEAFF.